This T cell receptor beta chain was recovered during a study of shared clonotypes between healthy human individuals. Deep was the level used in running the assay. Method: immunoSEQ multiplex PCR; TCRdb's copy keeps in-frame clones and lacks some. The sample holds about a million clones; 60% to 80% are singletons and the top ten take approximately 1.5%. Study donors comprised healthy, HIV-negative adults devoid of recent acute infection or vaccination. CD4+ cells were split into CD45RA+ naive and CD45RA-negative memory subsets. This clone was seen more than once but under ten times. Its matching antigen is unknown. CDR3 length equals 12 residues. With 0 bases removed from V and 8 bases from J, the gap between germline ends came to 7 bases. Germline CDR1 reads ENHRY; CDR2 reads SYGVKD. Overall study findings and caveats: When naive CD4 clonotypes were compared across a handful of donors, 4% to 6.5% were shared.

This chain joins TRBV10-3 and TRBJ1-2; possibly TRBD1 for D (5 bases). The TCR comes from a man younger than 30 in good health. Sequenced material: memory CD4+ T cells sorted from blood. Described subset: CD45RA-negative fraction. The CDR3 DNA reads TGTGCCATCAGTGAGTCCCAGGGCGGCTACACCTTC. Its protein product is CAISESQGGYTF.